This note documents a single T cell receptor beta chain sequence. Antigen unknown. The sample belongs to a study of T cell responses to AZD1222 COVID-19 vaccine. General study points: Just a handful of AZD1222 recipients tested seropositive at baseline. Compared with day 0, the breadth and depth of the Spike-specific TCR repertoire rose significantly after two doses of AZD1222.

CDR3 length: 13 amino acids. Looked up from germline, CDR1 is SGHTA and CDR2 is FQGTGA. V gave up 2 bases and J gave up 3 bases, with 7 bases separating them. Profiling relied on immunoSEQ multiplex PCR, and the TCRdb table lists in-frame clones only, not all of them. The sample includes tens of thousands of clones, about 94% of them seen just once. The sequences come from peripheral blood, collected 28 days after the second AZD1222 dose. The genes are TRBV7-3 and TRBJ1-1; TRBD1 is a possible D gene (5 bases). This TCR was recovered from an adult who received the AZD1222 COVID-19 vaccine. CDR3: CASSLEGDTEAFF. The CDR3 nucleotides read TGTGCCAGCAGCTTAGAAGGGGACACTGAAGCTTTCTTT.